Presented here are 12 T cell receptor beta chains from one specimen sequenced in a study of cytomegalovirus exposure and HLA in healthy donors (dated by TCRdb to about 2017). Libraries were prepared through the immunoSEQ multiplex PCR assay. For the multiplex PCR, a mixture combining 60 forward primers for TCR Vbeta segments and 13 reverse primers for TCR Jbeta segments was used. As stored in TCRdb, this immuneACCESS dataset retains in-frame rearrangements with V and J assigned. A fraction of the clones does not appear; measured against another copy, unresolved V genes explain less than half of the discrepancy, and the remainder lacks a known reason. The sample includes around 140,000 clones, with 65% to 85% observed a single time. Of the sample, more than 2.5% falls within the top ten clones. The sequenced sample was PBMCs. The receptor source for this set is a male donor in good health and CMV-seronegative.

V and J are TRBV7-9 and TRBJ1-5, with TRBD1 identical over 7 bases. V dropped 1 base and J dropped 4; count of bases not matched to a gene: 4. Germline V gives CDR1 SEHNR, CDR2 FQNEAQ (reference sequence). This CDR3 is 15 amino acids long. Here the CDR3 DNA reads TGTGCCAGCAGCTTAGGAGGGGGCCCAAATCAGCCCCAGCATTTT. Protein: CASSLGGGPNQPQHF. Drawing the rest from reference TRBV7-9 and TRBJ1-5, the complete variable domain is DTGVSQNPRHKITKRGQNVTFRCDPISEHNRLYWYRQTLGQGPEFLTYFQNEAQLEKSRLLSDRFSAERPKGSFSTLEIQRTEQGDSAMYLCASSLGGGPNQPQHFGDGTRLSIL.

As DNA, the CDR3 is TGTGCTAGTGGTTTGACAACGGGAGGGACAGGGGAAAAACTGTTTTTT. Its translation is CASGLTTGGTGEKLFF. The chain uses TRBV12-5 and TRBJ1-4, with 9 bases that match TRBD1. Germline assignment: CDR1 LGHNT and CDR2 FRNRAP. Trimming took 2 bases from V and 8 from J; bases not matched to a gene: 9. The CDR3 covers 16 residues.

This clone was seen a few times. CDR3 in amino acids: CASSLATASYEQYF. CDR3 DNA: TGTGCCAGCAGCTTAGCGACAGCCTCTTACGAGCAGTACTTC. The V call is TRBV7-2, the J call TRBJ2-7; maybe TRBD1 (5 bases). This CDR3 has 14 residues. The ends were cut back, 0 bases at V and 4 bases at J, with 10 bases in the middle. Germline CDR1 is SGHTA and CDR2 is FQGNSA.

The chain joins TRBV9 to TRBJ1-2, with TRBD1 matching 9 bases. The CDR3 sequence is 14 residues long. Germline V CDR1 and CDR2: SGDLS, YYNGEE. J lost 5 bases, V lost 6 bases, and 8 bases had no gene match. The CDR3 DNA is TGTGCCAGCACCATGGGACAGGGAACATATGGCTACACCTTC. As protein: CASTMGQGTYGYTF.

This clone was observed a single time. The CDR3 nucleotides are TGTGCCAGTAGTCCTGGGACAAGAACCCTCTACGAGCAGTACTTC. This sequence encodes CASSPGTRTLYEQYF. The chain links TRBV19 to TRBJ2-7; D perhaps matches TRBD1 (6 bases). CDR3 length: 15 amino acids. Germline loops: CDR1 LNHDA, CDR2 SQIVND (reference sequence). The V end was cut by 5 bases, the J end by 3 bases, with 17 bases between.

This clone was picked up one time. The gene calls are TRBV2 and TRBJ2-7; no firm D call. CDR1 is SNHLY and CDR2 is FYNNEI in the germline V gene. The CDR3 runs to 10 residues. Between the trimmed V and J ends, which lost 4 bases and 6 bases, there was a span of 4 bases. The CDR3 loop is CASSGGEQYF. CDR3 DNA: TGTGCCAGCAGTGGAGGCGAGCAGTACTTC.

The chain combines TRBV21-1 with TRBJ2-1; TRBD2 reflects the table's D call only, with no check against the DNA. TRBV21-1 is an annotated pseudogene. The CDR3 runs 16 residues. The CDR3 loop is CASTIGLAGWGNEQFF. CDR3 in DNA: TGTGCCAGCACCATCGGACTAGCTGGATGGGGCAATGAGCAGTTCTTC.

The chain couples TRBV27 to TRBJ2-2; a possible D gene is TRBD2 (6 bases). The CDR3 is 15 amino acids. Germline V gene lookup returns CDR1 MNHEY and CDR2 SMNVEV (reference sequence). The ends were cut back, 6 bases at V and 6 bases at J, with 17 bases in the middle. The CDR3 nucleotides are TGTGCCAGCAGCCCAAGCGGGCTGCCCGCCGGGGAGCTGTTTTTT. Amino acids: CASSPSGLPAGELFF.

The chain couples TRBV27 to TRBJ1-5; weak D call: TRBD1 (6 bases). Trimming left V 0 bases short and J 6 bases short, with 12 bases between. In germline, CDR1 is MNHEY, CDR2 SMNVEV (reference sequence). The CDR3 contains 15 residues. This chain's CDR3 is CASSLSARGGQPQHF. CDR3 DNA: TGTGCCAGCAGTTTATCTGCCAGGGGTGGTCAGCCCCAGCATTTT.

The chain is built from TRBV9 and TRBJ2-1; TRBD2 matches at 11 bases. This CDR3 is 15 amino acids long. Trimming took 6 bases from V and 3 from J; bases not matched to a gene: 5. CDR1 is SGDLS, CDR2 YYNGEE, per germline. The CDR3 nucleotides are TGTGCCAGCAAAAAAGGGACTAGCGGCTACAATGAGCAGTTCTTC. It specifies CASKKGTSGYNEQFF.

The CDR3 protein is CATGKTGGYRAKNIQYF. CDR3 coding DNA: TGTGCCACGGGCAAAACGGGGGGCTATCGCGCCAAAAACATTCAGTACTTC. J is TRBJ2-4 and V is TRBV25-1; D possibly corresponds to TRBD2 (7 bases). V was cut by 10 bases and J by 1 base, with 23 bases left in between. Germline assignment: CDR1 MGHDK and CDR2 SYGVNS. This CDR3 spans 17 amino acids. Looking up the rest from reference TRBV25-1 and TRBJ2-4 gives the full variable domain: EADIYQTPRYLVIGTGKKITLECSQTMGHDKMYWYQQDPGMELHLIHYSYGVNSTEKGDLSSESTVSRIRTEHFPLTLESARPSHTSQYLCATGKTGGYRAKNIQYFGAGTRLSVL.

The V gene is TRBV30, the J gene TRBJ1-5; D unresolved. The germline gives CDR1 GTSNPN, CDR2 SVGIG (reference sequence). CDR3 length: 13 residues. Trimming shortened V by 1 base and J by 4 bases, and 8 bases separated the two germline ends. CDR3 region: CAWSDQENQPQHF. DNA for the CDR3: TGTGCCTGGAGTGATCAGGAAAATCAGCCCCAGCATTTT.